The 20 T cell receptor beta chains reported below all come from one sample, sequenced in a study of blood T cells in healthy people across ages. A second PCR, run for about 7 to 11 cycles, used a sample-barcoded 5' primer plus a J-beta primer mix. TCRdb reprocessed the 5' RACE reads with MiXCR, giving one entry per CDR3 protein. The sample lists around 800,000 distinct CDR3 sequences; roughly 25% were seen once. A further study also used this sample, focusing on T cells of mothers and their children.

The sample taken for sequencing was blood. Receptors were obtained from a boy between 5 and 17 years old in good health.

This clonotype was counted only a few times. The rearrangement links TRBV5-1 to TRBJ2-1; D gene uncertain. V lost 6 bases, J lost 6 bases, and 22 bases lay in between. This CDR3 is 16 amino acids long. The germline gives CDR1 SGHRS, CDR2 YFSETQ. The CDR3 DNA follows: TGCGCCAGCATGTCCAGCCACTACGGGCGTGGCAATGAGCAGTTCTTC. This codes for CASMSSHYGRGNEQFF.

The chain links TRBV20-1 to TRBJ1-2; a possible D gene is TRBD1 (6 bases). CDR1 DFQATT and CDR2 SNEGSKA come from the germline V gene (reference sequence). The germline V and J ends were trimmed by 4 bases and 4 bases, with 13 bases remaining between them. The CDR3 is made up of 13 amino acids. The CDR3, as DNA: TGCAGTGCTAAGACAGGTACACTCTATGGCTACACCTTC. Amino acid sequence: CSAKTGTLYGYTF.

This clonotype occurred a few times. The CDR3 is CASSPRASAEQFF. The CDR3 coding sequence is TGTGCCAGCAGCCCCCGGGCGTCGGCTGAGCAGTTCTTC. The rearrangement uses TRBV7-2 and TRBJ2-1; D uncertain. The CDR3 is 13 amino acids. Looked up from germline, CDR1 is SGHTA and CDR2 is FQGNSA. V lost 5 bases and J 9 bases, leaving 14 bases between the germline ends.

This clonotype appeared once. The V and J genes are TRBV30 and TRBJ1-5, with D unresolved. This CDR3 is 14 amino acids long. The V end was cut by 2 bases, the J end by 0 bases, with 8 bases between. The germline gives CDR1 GTSNPN, CDR2 SVGIG (reference sequence). The CDR3 nucleotides read TGTGCCTGGAGTAGGCTGAATAGCAATCAGCCCCAGCATTTT. This gives the protein CAWSRLNSNQPQHF.

In this sample, this clonotype turned up a few times. The V gene is TRBV6-1, the J gene TRBJ2-3; D ambiguous. Germline CDR1 and CDR2: MNHNS and SASEGT. The CDR3 spans 14 residues. Trimming stripped 3 bases from V and 0 bases from J, with 7 bases between. DNA for the CDR3: TGTGCCAGCAGTGACGACACGAGCACAGATACGCAGTATTTT. Protein product: CASSDDTSTDTQYF.

The chain employs TRBV9 and TRBJ2-7; D call uncertain. V lost 0 bases, J lost 3 bases, and 7 bases lay in between. The CDR3 length is 13 residues. Germline values: CDR1 SGDLS, CDR2 YYNGEE. The CDR3 DNA follows: TGTGCCAGCAGCGTAGTACATTGCTACGAGCAGTACTTC. This codes for CASSVVHCYEQYF.

This rearrangement joins TRBV11-2 to TRBJ2-1; D possibly corresponds to TRBD1 (5 bases). The CDR3 covers 14 residues. V lost 1 base to trimming and J lost 5 bases, with 9 bases between them. The germline CDR1 and CDR2 sequences are SGHAT and FQNNGV. The CDR3 protein is CASSLAAGNNEQFF. The CDR3 DNA follows: TGTGCCAGCAGCTTAGCGGCAGGGAACAATGAGCAGTTCTTC. The full variable domain, with the rest looked up from reference TRBV11-2 and TRBJ2-1, is EAGVAQSPRYKIIEKRQSVAFWCNPISGHATLYWYQQILGQGPKLLIQFQNNGVVDDSQLPKDRFSAERLKGVDSTLKIQPAKLEDSAVYLCASSLAAGNNEQFFGPGTRLTVL.

The rearrangement uses TRBV5-1 and TRBJ2-6; D may be TRBD1 or TRBD2 (5 bases each). The CDR3 runs to 16 residues. Trimming stripped 1 base from V and 1 base from J, with 9 bases between. The germline V gene encodes CDR1 SGHRS and CDR2 YFSETQ. CDR3 DNA: TGCGCCAGCAGCTTGTGGGGGAGATCTGGGGCCAACGTCCTGACTTTC. Translating gives CASSLWGRSGANVLTF.

There are a few counts of this clonotype. The chain is built from TRBV29-1 and TRBJ1-3; D is unresolved. CDR3 length: 11 amino acids. The V end was cut by 7 bases, the J end by 4 bases, with 8 bases between. The germline gives CDR1 SQVTM, CDR2 ANQGSEA. CDR3 loop: CSAKLGNTIYF. The CDR3 DNA follows: TGCAGCGCCAAACTAGGAAACACCATATATTTT.

The gene calls are TRBV5-5 and TRBJ2-5, with 7 positions matching TRBD1. The ends lost 4 bases at V and 4 bases at J; junction bases unmatched: 16. Germline CDR1 and CDR2: SGHKS and YYEKEE (reference sequence). The CDR3 spans 17 residues. This CDR3 is CASSRAKQGIGLETQYF. The CDR3 region has the DNA TGTGCCAGCAGCCGCGCTAAACAGGGGATAGGTTTAGAGACCCAGTACTTC.

For this clonotype: The missing conserved phenylalanine or tryptophan at the end of this CDR3 makes a read error likely. This chain joins TRBV28 and TRBJ1-2; 7 nucleotides agree with TRBD1. Germline values: CDR1 MDHEN, CDR2 SYDVKM. J was trimmed by 4 bases and V by 7 bases; bases with no gene match: 6. This CDR3 has 13 residues. In DNA, the CDR3 is TGTGCCAGCACCACCGGGACAGCCTATGGCTACACCTCC. This gives the protein CASTTGTAYGYTS.

This clonotype has only a few counts. The chain has TRBV20-1 and TRBJ2-7, with D possibly called TRBD1 or TRBD2 (6 bases each). With 5 bases removed from V and 0 bases from J, the gap between germline ends came to 11 bases. CDR1 is DFQATT, CDR2 SNEGSKA, per germline (reference sequence). This CDR3 is built from 13 residues. CDR3 protein: CSAEGGISYEQYF. The CDR3 DNA is TGCAGTGCTGAGGGGGGAATCTCCTACGAGCAGTACTTC.

J is TRBJ1-6 and V is TRBV5-1; D not certain. This CDR3 is 16 amino acids long. Per germline, CDR1 SGHRS and CDR2 YFSETQ. Trimming removed 0 bases from V and 9 bases from J, with 16 bases in between. The DNA of the CDR3 is TGCGCCAGCAGCTTGGTTCAACGGAGGTTTAGTTCACCCCTCCACTTT. Amino acid sequence: CASSLVQRRFSSPLHF.

This clonotype was recorded a few times. The gene calls are TRBV7-9 and TRBJ2-5; the D gene could be TRBD1 or TRBD2 (5 bases each). The CDR3 has 15 amino acids. V was clipped by 5 bases and J by 2 bases, with 15 bases between them. Germline CDR1 is SEHNR and CDR2 is FQNEAQ (reference sequence). The CDR3 DNA reads as TGTGCCAGCAGCCCCACTGGGACCGAGCAAGAGACCCAGTACTTC. This gives the protein CASSPTGTEQETQYF.

This clonotype was observed a handful of times. The CDR3 region has the DNA TGCGCCAGCAGCCAAGACGGACGGCTGTACCAAGAGACCCAGTACTTC. It yields the protein CASSQDGRLYQETQYF. The chain employs TRBV4-1 and TRBJ2-5; D uncertain. The V and J ends lost 0 bases and 0 bases respectively, with 11 bases between them. In germline, CDR1 is MGHRA, CDR2 YSYEKL. This CDR3 is 16 amino acids long.

This clonotype was observed once. The genes are TRBV5-1 and TRBJ2-1, with D perhaps matching TRBD1 (6 bases). Germline V gene lookup returns CDR1 SGHRS and CDR2 YFSETQ. V was cut by 0 bases and J by 9 bases, with 13 bases left in between. This CDR3 has 14 residues. CDR3 region: CASSLDRVGSEQFF. The CDR3 DNA sequence: TGCGCCAGCAGCTTGGACAGGGTAGGAAGTGAGCAGTTCTTC. Combining the CDR3 with reference TRBV5-1 and TRBJ2-1 gives the whole variable domain KAGVTQTPRYLIKTRGQQVTLSCSPISGHRSVSWYQQTPGQGLQFLFEYFSETQRNKGNFPGRFSGRQFSNSRSEMNVSTLELGDSALYLCASSLDRVGSEQFFGPGTRLTVL.

CDR3 DNA sequence: TGCAGTGCTAGAGATTCAAGACAGGGGGCATCGGGTAACTATGGCTACACCTTC. This codes for CSARDSRQGASGNYGYTF. The rearrangement uses TRBV20-1 and TRBJ1-2; 10 bases agree with TRBD1. Germline assignment: CDR1 DFQATT and CDR2 SNEGSKA (reference sequence). CDR3 size: 18 residues. V shed 0 bases and J 1 base; nucleotides not matched to a gene: 11.

This clonotype was observed a few times. V gene TRBV2 combines with J gene TRBJ2-1; tentatively, D is TRBD2 (6 bases). Germline V gene data show CDR1 as SNHLY and CDR2 as FYNNEI. CDR3 length: 12 residues. The V gene lost 10 bases and the J gene lost 10 bases, with 17 bases spanning the gap. The CDR3 reads CATGTPTGEQFF. The CDR3 nucleotides are TGTGCCACCGGGACTCCTACCGGGGAGCAGTTCTTC.

The rearrangement links TRBV20-1 to TRBJ2-7; no firm D call. V was cut by 4 bases and J by 4 bases, with 11 bases left in between. CDR3 length: 12 residues. Germline assignment: CDR1 DFQATT and CDR2 SNEGSKA (reference sequence). The DNA of the CDR3 is TGCAGTGCTATGGGCCAGGCATACGAGCAGTACTTC. This sequence encodes CSAMGQAYEQYF.

This clonotype has a handful of counts. The chain is built from TRBV3-1 and TRBJ2-5, with D possibly being TRBD1 or TRBD2 (5 bases each). The better agreement between TRBJ2-7 and the DNA end casts doubt on the J call. This CDR3 has 14 residues. Germline CDR1 reads LGHDT; CDR2 reads YNNKEL (reference sequence). CDR3 nucleotides: TGTGCCAGCAGCCAAGAAGGGACGGTTTACGAGCAGTACTTC. The encoded protein is CASSQEGTVYEQYF.